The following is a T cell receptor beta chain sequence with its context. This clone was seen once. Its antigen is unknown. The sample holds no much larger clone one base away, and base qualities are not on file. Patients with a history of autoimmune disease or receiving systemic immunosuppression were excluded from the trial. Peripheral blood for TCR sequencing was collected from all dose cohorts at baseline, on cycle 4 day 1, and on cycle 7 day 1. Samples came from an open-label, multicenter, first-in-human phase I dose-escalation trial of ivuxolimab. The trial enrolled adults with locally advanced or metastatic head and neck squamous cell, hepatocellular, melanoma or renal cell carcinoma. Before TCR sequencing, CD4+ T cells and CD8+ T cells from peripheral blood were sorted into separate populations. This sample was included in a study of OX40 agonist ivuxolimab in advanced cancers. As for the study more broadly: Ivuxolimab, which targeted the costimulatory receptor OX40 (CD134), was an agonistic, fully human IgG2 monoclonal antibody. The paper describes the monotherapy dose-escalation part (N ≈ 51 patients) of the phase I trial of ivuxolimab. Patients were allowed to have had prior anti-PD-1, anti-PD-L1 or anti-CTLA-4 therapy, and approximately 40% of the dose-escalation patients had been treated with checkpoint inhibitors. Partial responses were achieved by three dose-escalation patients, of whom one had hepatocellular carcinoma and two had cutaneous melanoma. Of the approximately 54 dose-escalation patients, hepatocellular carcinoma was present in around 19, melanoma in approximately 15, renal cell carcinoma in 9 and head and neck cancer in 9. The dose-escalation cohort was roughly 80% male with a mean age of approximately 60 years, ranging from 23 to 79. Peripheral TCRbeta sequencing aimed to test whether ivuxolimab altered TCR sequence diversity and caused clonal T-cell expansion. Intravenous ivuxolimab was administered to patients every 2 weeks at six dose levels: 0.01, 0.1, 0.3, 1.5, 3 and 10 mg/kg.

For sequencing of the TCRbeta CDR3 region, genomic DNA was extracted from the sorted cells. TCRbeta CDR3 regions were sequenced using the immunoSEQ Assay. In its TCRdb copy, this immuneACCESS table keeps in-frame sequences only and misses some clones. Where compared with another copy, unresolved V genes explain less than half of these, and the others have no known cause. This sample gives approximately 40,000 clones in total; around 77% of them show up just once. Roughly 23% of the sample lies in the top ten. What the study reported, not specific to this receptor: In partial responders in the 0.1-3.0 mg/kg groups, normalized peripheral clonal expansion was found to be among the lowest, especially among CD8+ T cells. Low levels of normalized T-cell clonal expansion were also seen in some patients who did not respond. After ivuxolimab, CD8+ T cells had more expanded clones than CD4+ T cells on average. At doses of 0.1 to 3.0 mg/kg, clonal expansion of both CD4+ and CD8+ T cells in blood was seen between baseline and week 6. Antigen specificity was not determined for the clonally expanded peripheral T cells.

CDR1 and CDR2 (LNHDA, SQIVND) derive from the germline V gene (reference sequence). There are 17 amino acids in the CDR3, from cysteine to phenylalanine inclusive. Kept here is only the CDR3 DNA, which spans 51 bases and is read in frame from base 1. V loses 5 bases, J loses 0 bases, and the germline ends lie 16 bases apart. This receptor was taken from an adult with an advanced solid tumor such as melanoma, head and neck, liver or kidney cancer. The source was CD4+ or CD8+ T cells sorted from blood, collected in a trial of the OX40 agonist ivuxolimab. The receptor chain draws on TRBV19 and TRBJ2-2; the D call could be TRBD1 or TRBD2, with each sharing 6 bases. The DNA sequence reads TGTGCCAGTAGTGGACTAAGGGACACCACGAACACCGGGGAGCTGTTTTTT. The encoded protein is CASSGLRDTTNTGELFF.